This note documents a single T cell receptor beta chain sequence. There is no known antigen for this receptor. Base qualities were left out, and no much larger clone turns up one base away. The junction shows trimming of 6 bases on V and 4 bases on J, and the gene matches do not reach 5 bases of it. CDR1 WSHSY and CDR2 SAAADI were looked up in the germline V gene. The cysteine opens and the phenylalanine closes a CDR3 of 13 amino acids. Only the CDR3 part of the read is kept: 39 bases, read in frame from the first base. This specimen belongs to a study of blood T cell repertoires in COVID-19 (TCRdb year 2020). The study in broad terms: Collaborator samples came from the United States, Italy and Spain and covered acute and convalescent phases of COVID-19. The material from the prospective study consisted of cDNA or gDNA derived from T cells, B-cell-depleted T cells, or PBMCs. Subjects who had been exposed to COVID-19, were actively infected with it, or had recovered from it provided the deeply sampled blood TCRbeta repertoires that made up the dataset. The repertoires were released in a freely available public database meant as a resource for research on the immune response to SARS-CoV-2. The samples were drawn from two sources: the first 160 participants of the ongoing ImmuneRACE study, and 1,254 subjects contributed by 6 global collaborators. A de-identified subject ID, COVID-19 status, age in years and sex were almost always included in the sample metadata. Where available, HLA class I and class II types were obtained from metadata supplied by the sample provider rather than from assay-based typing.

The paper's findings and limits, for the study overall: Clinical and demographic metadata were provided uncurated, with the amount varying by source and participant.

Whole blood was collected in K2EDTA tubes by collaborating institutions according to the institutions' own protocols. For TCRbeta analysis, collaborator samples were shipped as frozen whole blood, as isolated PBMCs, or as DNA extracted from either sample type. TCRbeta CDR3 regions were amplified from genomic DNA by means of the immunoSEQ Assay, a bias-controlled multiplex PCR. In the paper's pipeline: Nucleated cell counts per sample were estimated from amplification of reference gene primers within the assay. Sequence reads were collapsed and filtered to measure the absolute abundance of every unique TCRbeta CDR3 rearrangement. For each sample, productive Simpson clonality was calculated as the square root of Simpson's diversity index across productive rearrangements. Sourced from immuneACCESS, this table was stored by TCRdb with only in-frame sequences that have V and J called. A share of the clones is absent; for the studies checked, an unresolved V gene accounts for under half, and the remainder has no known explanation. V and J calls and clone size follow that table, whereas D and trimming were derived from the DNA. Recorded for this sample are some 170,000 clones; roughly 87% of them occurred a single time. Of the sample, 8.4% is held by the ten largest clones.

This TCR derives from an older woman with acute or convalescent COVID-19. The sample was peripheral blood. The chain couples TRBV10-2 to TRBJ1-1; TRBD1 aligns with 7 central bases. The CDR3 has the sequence CASSTQGSTEAFF. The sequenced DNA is TGCGCCAGCAGCACACAGGGGAGCACTGAAGCTTTCTTT.